This T cell receptor beta chain emerged from a study of blood T cell repertoires in COVID-19. The CDR3 spans 16 residues. Produced via immunoSEQ multiplex PCR; TCRdb's table is partial and in-frame only. The sample holds 150,000 to 200,000 clones, 65% to 85% seen once. The source material was peripheral blood. This TCR derives from a man aged 55 to 70 with active or convalescent COVID-19. The V call is TRBV12-2, the J call TRBJ2-5; TRBD2 reflects the table's D call only, with no check against the DNA. TRBV12-2 is listed as a pseudogene. In nucleotides, the CDR3 is TGTGCAAGTCGCTTAAACCCTAGCGGGAGTCGGGAGACCCAGTACTTC. Translation gives CASRLNPSGSRETQYF.